This entry concerns a single T cell receptor beta chain. Its antigen is still unknown. The PCR contained 60 Vbeta and 13 Jbeta primers. The data were produced by immunoSEQ multiplex PCR, yet TCRdb's version contains in-frame clones alone and is incomplete. The repertoire has about 120,000 clones, around 68% of them found once; the top ten carry more than 9%. These data originate in a study of cytomegalovirus exposure and HLA in healthy donors. For the study at large: Unique TCRs numbering around 80 million, obtained from HLA-typed donors, made up an early data release. For the approximately 400 genotyped donors, approximately 83% fell within the Caucasian-associated ancestry cluster. Study-wide results and limits: There was a cluster of highly shared sequence variants that was likely a sequencing artifact.

Trimming removed 10 bases from V and 2 bases from J, with 12 bases in between. Germline V gene sequence: CDR1 MNHNS, CDR2 SASEGT. CDR3 length: 12 residues. Healthy bone marrow donors made up the donors. Material for sequencing was PBMCs. The J gene is TRBJ2-7, the V gene TRBV6-1; tentative D call: TRBD1 (5 bases). This clonotype originated in a woman between 50 and 59 years old in good health and CMV-seropositive. CDR3 nucleotide sequence: TGTGCCACCAGAAGGGGTACCTACGAGCAGTACTTC. Translating it yields CATRRGTYEQYF.